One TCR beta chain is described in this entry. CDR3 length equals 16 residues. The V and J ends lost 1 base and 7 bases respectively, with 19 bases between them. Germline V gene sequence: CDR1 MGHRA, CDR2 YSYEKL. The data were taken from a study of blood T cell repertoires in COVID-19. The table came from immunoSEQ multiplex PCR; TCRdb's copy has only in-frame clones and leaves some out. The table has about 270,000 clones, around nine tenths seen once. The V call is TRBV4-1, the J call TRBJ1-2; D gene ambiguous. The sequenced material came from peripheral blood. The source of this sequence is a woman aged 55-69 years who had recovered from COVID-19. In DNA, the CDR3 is TGCGCCAGCAGCCAAGTGGAGTCTCTCGACCCCGTTGGCTACACCTTC. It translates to CASSQVESLDPVGYTF.